This T cell receptor (beta chain) was identified during a study of early T cells in non-severe SARS-CoV-2 infection. Study details: Chains stayed unpaired after sequencing of bulk RNA from unsorted whole blood. Overall study results and limits: A preference for anti-spike CD8 responses marked VDJdb matching, which missed private and CD4 specificities.

V lost 0 bases, J lost 0 bases, and 7 bases stayed unmatched. The germline V gene has CDR1 SGHDN and CDR2 FVKESK. The CDR3 spans 19 residues. Unique molecular identifier tags were affixed to discrete cDNA molecules. MiXCR was run by TCRdb on the 5' RACE reads, yielding one entry per CDR3 protein. The sample shows under 50,000 distinct CDR3 sequences, around 4% of them seen only once. This clonotype was recorded many times. Its antigen is as yet unknown. The source material was whole blood. The J gene is TRBJ2-1, the V gene TRBV14; 11 bases agree with TRBD2. This TCR was recovered from an adult who was a healthcare worker with PCR-confirmed SARS-CoV-2 infection or an uninfected control (not recorded which). The CDR3 protein is CASSQDWSTSGTSYNEQFF. The CDR3 DNA reads as TGTGCCAGCAGCCAAGATTGGTCGACTAGCGGGACCTCCTACAATGAGCAGTTCTTC.